What follows describes a single T cell receptor (beta chain). Healthy bone marrow donors formed the donor group. This sample stems from a study of cytomegalovirus exposure and HLA in healthy donors. Study background: Early released data had tens of millions of unique TCRs, all coming from HLA-typed donors.

Vbeta (60) and Jbeta (13) primers were used in the PCR. Profiled with immunoSEQ multiplex PCR; TCRdb holds only in-frame clones, not every one. The sample comprises some 100,000 clones, around two thirds of which are singletons, and around 5% rests with the top ten. The material sequenced was PBMCs. The source is a woman under 40 in good health and CMV-seropositive.

The CDR3 protein is CSVEWGETYNEQFF. CDR3 coding DNA: TGCAGCGTTGAGTGGGGGGAAACCTACAATGAGCAGTTCTTC. V and J are TRBV29-1 and TRBJ2-1, with a weak D call TRBD2 (6 bases). V was trimmed by 3 bases and J by 2 bases, leaving 11 bases between them. This CDR3 has 14 residues. Germline V gene sequence: CDR1 SQVTM, CDR2 ANQGSEA.